Following are 24 T cell receptor beta chains from one sample sequenced in a study of blood T cell repertoires in COVID-19. TCRdb's table, derived via immunoSEQ multiplex PCR, lists solely in-frame clones and lacks some. The table shows some 150,000 clones, with approximately 88% occurring only once. Sequencing was performed on peripheral blood. The receptors stem from a man between 65 and 85 years old with acute or convalescent COVID-19.

The V and J genes are TRBV18 and TRBJ1-2; the D is unclear. Germline V CDR1 and CDR2: KGHSH, LQKENI. With 3 bases removed from V and 3 bases from J, the gap between germline ends came to 8 bases. This CDR3 contains 13 residues. CDR3 loop: CASSPSGDYGYTF. CDR3 nucleotide sequence: TGTGCCAGCTCACCCAGCGGAGACTATGGCTACACCTTC.

This sequence joins TRBV28 and TRBJ1-2; tentative D call: TRBD1 (6 bases). Germline values: CDR1 MDHEN, CDR2 SYDVKM. With 6 bases removed from V and 4 bases from J, the gap between germline ends came to 12 bases. This CDR3 has 13 amino acids. The CDR3 DNA reads TGTGCCAGCAGCGGACAGTCTGTCTATGGCTACACCTTC. This gives the protein CASSGQSVYGYTF.

The chain is built from TRBV6-5 and TRBJ2-7; 11 positions match TRBD2. The CDR3 is 15 amino acids. After removal of 7 bases from V and 1 base from J, the junction contained 6 bases not matched to a gene. Germline loops: CDR1 MNHEY, CDR2 SVGAGI. CDR3 sequence reads: CASTPTSGTSYEQYF. DNA of the CDR3: TGTGCCAGCACCCCGACTAGCGGGACATCCTACGAGCAGTACTTC.

V and J are TRBV30 and TRBJ1-5; maybe TRBD1 (6 bases). Germline V lookup: CDR1 GTSNPN, CDR2 SVGIG (reference sequence). There are 15 residues in the CDR3. V gave up 0 bases and J gave up 3 bases, with 12 bases separating them. CDR3: CAWSVWGLPNQPQHF. In nucleotides, the CDR3 is TGTGCCTGGAGTGTATGGGGGCTTCCCAATCAGCCCCAGCATTTT.

This sequence joins TRBV3-1 (or the pseudogene TRBV3-2) and TRBJ2-2; TRBD2 matches 7 bases. The CDR3 totals 17 residues. The junction had 15 bases not matched to a gene; V was cut back by 4 bases and J by 7 bases. Germline CDR1 reads LGHDT; CDR2 reads YNNKEL (reference sequence). The CDR3 bases are TGTGCCAGCAGCCGAACTGTCGGGGGGAGGAGTCTCGGGGAGCTGTTTTTT. This sequence encodes CASSRTVGGRSLGELFF.

Only one count was recorded for this clone. The V gene is TRBV11-2, the J gene TRBJ1-2; TRBD1 aligns across 9 bases. Germline V CDR1 and CDR2: SGHAT, FQNNGV. Trimming took 5 bases from V and 0 from J; bases not matched to a gene: 10. The CDR3 contains 17 residues. The CDR3 coding sequence is TGTGCCAGCAGCAACGCCCGGGACAGGGACGCTAACTATGGCTACACCTTC. The encoded protein is CASSNARDRDANYGYTF.

The V call is TRBV3-1 (or the pseudogene TRBV3-2), the J call TRBJ1-5; TRBD1 agrees at 12 bases. Germline loops: CDR1 LGHDT, CDR2 YNNKEL (reference sequence). This CDR3 is 16 amino acids long. After removal of 0 bases from V and 6 bases from J, the junction contained 3 bases not matched to a gene. This CDR3 is CASSQDRGQGAQPQHF. The CDR3 DNA follows: TGTGCCAGCAGCCAAGATCGGGGACAGGGGGCTCAGCCCCAGCATTTT.

The chain couples TRBV28 to TRBJ1-5; TRBD1 matches 7 bases. CDR1 is MDHEN, CDR2 SYDVKM, per germline. CDR3 length equals 16 residues. V was pared by 4 bases and J by 0 bases, with 6 bases of the junction left unmatched. CDR3: CASSSGTVYSNQPQHF. The CDR3 nucleotides read TGTGCCAGCAGTTCCGGGACAGTATATAGCAATCAGCCCCAGCATTTT.

This clone was recorded only once. The V call is TRBV9, the J call TRBJ1-2; 8 nucleotides line up with TRBD1. V was pared by 2 bases and J by 3 bases, with 3 bases of the junction left unmatched. CDR1 is SGDLS and CDR2 is YYNGEE in the germline V gene. This CDR3 has 14 residues. The CDR3 nucleotides are TGTGCCAGCAGCGTCGGCAGGGGGCACTATGGCTACACCTTC. It is translated as CASSVGRGHYGYTF.

V and J are TRBV30 and TRBJ1-1; TRBD1 might be the D (5 bases). Germline V CDR1 and CDR2: GTSNPN, SVGIG (reference sequence). This CDR3 contains 12 residues. With 5 bases removed from V and 4 bases from J, the gap between germline ends came to 11 bases. CDR3 amino acids: CAWEGRGTEAFF. The CDR3 coding sequence is TGTGCCTGGGAGGGGCGGGGCACTGAAGCTTTCTTT.

This clone was detected only once. In DNA, the CDR3 is TGTGCCAGCAGCTTAGCGCCGGGACAGGGCAATGAAAAACTGTTTTTT. Protein product: CASSLAPGQGNEKLFF. This sequence joins TRBV7-9 and TRBJ1-4; 9 bases map to TRBD1. Germline V gene sequence: CDR1 SEHNR, CDR2 FQNEAQ (reference sequence). The CDR3 has 16 residues. V lost 0 bases to trimming and J lost 5 bases; unmatched junction nucleotides: 4. The variable domain in full, completed from reference TRBV7-9 and TRBJ1-4, reads DTGVSQNPRHKITKRGQNVTFRCDPISEHNRLYWYRQTLGQGPEFLTYFQNEAQLEKSRLLSDRFSAERPKGSFSTLEIQRTEQGDSAMYLCASSLAPGQGNEKLFFGSGTQLSVL.

This chain joins TRBV2 and TRBJ1-4; D possibly corresponds to TRBD1 (6 bases). This CDR3 contains 14 residues. Trimming stripped 7 bases from V and 1 base from J, with 10 bases between. Germline values: CDR1 SNHLY, CDR2 FYNNEI. The CDR3 DNA reads as TGTGCCAGCACCCCGGACAGAACTAATGAAAAACTGTTTTTT. Its translation is CASTPDRTNEKLFF.

The chain uses TRBV7-9 and TRBJ2-2, with D tentatively TRBD2 (7 bases). Trimming stripped 2 bases from V and 5 bases from J, with 12 bases between. CDR3 length equals 15 residues. CDR1 SEHNR and CDR2 FQNEAQ come from the germline V gene (reference sequence). CDR3: CASSLIRGATGELFF. In DNA, the CDR3 is TGTGCCAGCAGCTTAATACGGGGGGCTACCGGGGAGCTGTTTTTT.

The chain is built from TRBV6-2 or TRBV6-3 and TRBJ2-1, with TRBD2 as a possible D gene (5 bases). Trimming cost V 5 bases and J 3 bases, with 11 bases left between them. Per germline, CDR1 MNHEY and CDR2 SVGEGT. This CDR3 is 14 amino acids long. DNA of the CDR3: TGTGCCAGCAGTCTCTCCGGGATCTACAATGAGCAGTTCTTC. This codes for CASSLSGIYNEQFF.

The chain carries TRBV2 and TRBJ2-5; 11 bases line up with TRBD2. The CDR3 runs to 16 residues. CDR1 is SNHLY and CDR2 is FYNNEI in the germline V gene. J gave up 7 bases and V 5 bases, and 12 bases lay outside the gene matches. CDR3 sequence reads: CASSLRLAGPYATQYF. The CDR3 DNA sequence: TGTGCCAGCAGTCTCCGACTAGCGGGACCCTATGCGACCCAGTACTTC.

V and J are TRBV6-6 and TRBJ1-6; 7 nucleotides align to TRBD1. Germline V gene lookup returns CDR1 MNHNY and CDR2 SVGAGI (reference sequence). The CDR3 runs to 13 residues. V dropped 8 bases and J dropped 15; count of bases not matched to a gene: 13. The chain's CDR3 is CASGTTGVFFLHF. The CDR3 DNA reads TGTGCCAGCGGCACAACAGGGGTCTTTTTCCTCCACTTT.

This clone has only one observation. The rearrangement joins TRBV18 to TRBJ1-1, with D unresolved. The CDR3 runs to 14 residues. Trimming took off 3 bases at V and 3 bases at J, with 11 bases between the two ends. From germline, CDR1 is KGHSH and CDR2 LQKENI. The CDR3, as DNA: TGTGCCAGCTCACCTGGACGGGAGCACACTGAAGCTTTCTTT. It codes for CASSPGREHTEAFF.

The gene calls are TRBV28 and TRBJ2-7; 10 positions match TRBD2. With V trimmed by 5 bases and J by 7 bases, 11 bases remained unmatched. Germline V CDR1 and CDR2: MDHEN, SYDVKM. The CDR3 has 15 residues. The CDR3 bases are TGTGCCAGCAGTCTGGGAGCGGGAGGGCCCAGGGAGCAGTACTTC. This gives the protein CASSLGAGGPREQYF.

The CDR3 bases are TGTGCCAGCTCGCAGGGTTTGGCCAACACCGGGGAGCTGTTTTTT. Protein sequence: CASSQGLANTGELFF. This chain links TRBV18 with TRBJ2-2, with D possibly TRBD1 on 5 matching bases. The V and J ends lost 6 bases and 2 bases respectively, with 13 bases between them. CDR1 is KGHSH, CDR2 LQKENI, per germline. The CDR3 loop spans 15 amino acids.

The genes are TRBV6-5 and TRBJ2-2, with TRBD1 identical over 9 bases. Germline CDR1 MNHEY, CDR2 SVGAGI. The trim removed 7 bases at V and 4 bases at J, leaving 4 bases unmatched. The CDR3 is 14 residues long. This chain's CDR3 is CASKDRGSTGELFF. The CDR3 coding sequence is TGTGCCAGCAAGGACAGGGGATCCACCGGGGAGCTGTTTTTT.

This chain joins TRBV5-1 and TRBJ2-5; possibly TRBD2 for D (5 bases). Germline CDR1 SGHRS, CDR2 YFSETQ. With 2 bases removed from V and 3 bases from J, the gap between germline ends came to 11 bases. This CDR3 region has 14 residues. The CDR3 reads CASSLRGAEETQYF. CDR3 DNA sequence: TGCGCCAGCAGCTTACGGGGAGCCGAAGAGACCCAGTACTTC.

The chain combines TRBV28 with TRBJ2-7; 7 bases fit TRBD2. There are 14 residues in the CDR3. Germline V gene lookup returns CDR1 MDHEN and CDR2 SYDVKM. V trimming: 7 bases; J trimming: 2 bases; junction bases outside the gene matches: 8. The CDR3 region has the DNA TGTGCCAGCACCCCGGCGGGGGATACCTACGAGCAGTACTTC. Translating gives CASTPAGDTYEQYF.

The rearrangement links TRBV9 to TRBJ2-3; 7 bases map to TRBD2. The CDR3 covers 15 residues. Germline V gene sequence: CDR1 SGDLS, CDR2 YYNGEE. The V gene end was trimmed by 4 bases and the J gene end by 5 bases; junction bases not matched to a gene: 10. CDR3 in DNA: TGTGCCAGCAGCCCGCGTGGGGGGGGAGAAGATACGCAGTATTTT. This translates into CASSPRGGGEDTQYF.

The CDR3 spells CASSQSQTQWETQYF. DNA of the CDR3: TGCGCCAGCAGCCAATCCCAGACTCAATGGGAGACCCAGTACTTC. The chain recombines TRBV4-1 with TRBJ2-5, with D uncertain. Germline CDR1 and CDR2: MGHRA and YSYEKL. This CDR3 is 15 amino acids long. Trimming pared 2 bases from V and 5 bases from J, leaving 15 bases between.